These T cell receptor beta chains were read from a single sample in a study of CD8 T cells in ankylosing spondylitis. From the 5' RACE reads, TCRdb called clonotypes with MiXCR, one entry per CDR3 protein. The profile covers 400,000 or so distinct CDR3 sequences, with roughly 26% appearing a single time and under 0.9% taken by the ten largest. Sequencing used blood, either unsorted or a sorted T cell fraction (not recorded which). Receptors were obtained from a male donor with ankylosing spondylitis. Each CDR3 is given with its conserved first and last residue. The D gene is left open where the match is weak. A row's size may be missing; if present it is once, few, many or a size class.

V gene	D gene	J gene	clone size	CDR3 DNA	CDR3 protein
TRBV5-1	TRBD1	TRBJ1-2	-	TGCGCCAGCAGCCCTTCGACAGGGGGTCCCTATGGCTACACCTTC	CASSPSTGGPYGYTF
TRBV20-1	-	TRBJ1-2	-	TGCAGTGCGGCTGGCCTTGCCGGCTACACCTTC	CSAAGLAGYTF
TRBV12-3/TRBV12-4	TRBD2	TRBJ2-1	-	TGTGCCAGCAGTTTAGAAGCGGGGGGGATCAATGAGCAGTTCTTC	CASSLEAGGINEQFF
TRBV12-3/TRBV12-4	-	TRBJ2-7	-	TGTGCCAGCACCCCCGGGCAGTCCTACGAGCAGTACTTC	CASTPGQSYEQYF
TRBV19	-	TRBJ1-3	few	TGTGCCAGTAGTATGACTCAGGGCTCTGGAAACACCATATATTTT	CASSMTQGSGNTIYF
TRBV20-1	-	TRBJ2-3	-	TGCAGTGCTAGAGAACTGCCTAGCACAGATACGCAGTATTTT	CSARELPSTDTQYF
TRBV3-1	TRBD1	TRBJ1-5	few	TGTGCCAGCAGCCCAACAGGGGGCCCCGATCAGCCCCAGCATTTT	CASSPTGGPDQPQHF
TRBV3-1	-	TRBJ2-1	-	TGTGCCAGCAGCCACCTATGGGGCCAGACTAATGAGCAGTTCTTC	CASSHLWGQTNEQFF
TRBV14	-	TRBJ2-4	few	TGTGCCAGCAGCCAAACGGCGGGGAGAAACATTCAGTACTTC	CASSQTAGRNIQYF
TRBV5-1	TRBD2	TRBJ2-3	-	TGCGCCAGCAGCTCGGGGGGGGACACACGCACAGATACGCAGTATTTT	CASSSGGDTRTDTQYF
TRBV27	-	TRBJ2-1	few	TGTGCCAGCAGATTCGACAGGTACAATGAGCAGTTCTTC	CASRFDRYNEQFF
TRBV4-1	TRBD2	TRBJ2-7	-	TGCGCCAGCAGCCAAGTAGACCTAGGGCTAGCGGGAGGCCACGAGCAGTACTTC	CASSQVDLGLAGGHEQYF
TRBV12-3/TRBV12-4	-	TRBJ1-5	few	TGTGCCAGCAGTTTAAACGGTAAACAGCCCCAGCATTTT	CASSLNGKQPQHF
TRBV20-1	-	TRBJ2-7	-	TGCAGTGCTAGAGATACCGGGGGCATGTCCTACGAGCAGTACTTC	CSARDTGGMSYEQYF
TRBV12-3/TRBV12-4	TRBD2	TRBJ2-1	-	TGTGCCAGCACCAAACTAGCGGTAAACTCCTACAATGAGCAGTTCTTC	CASTKLAVNSYNEQFF
TRBV29-1	-	TRBJ2-3	few	TGCAGCGTTGAACGGGACGCAGATACGCAGTATTTT	CSVERDADTQYF
TRBV20-1	TRBD2	TRBJ2-7	-	TGCAGTGCTCAAAGAGGGGCTAGCGGACCCTACGAGCAGTACTTC	CSAQRGASGPYEQYF
TRBV5-1	-	TRBJ2-2	-	TGCGCCAGCAACAATCCGGGACACGGAACGACCGGGGAGCTGTTTTTT	CASNNPGHGTTGELFF
TRBV6-1	-	TRBJ2-5	few	TGTGCCAGCAGTGAAACCTGGGGCGGGGAGACCCAGTACTTC	CASSETWGGETQYF
TRBV29-1	-	TRBJ2-3	few	TGCAGCGTTGCGGGGAAAAACGGGGCAGATACGCAGTATTTT	CSVAGKNGADTQYF
TRBV11-2	TRBD2	TRBJ2-3	-	TGTGCCAGCAGCTTCAGACTAGCGGGTTTCACAGATACGCAGTATTTT	CASSFRLAGFTDTQYF
TRBV12-3/TRBV12-4	TRBD1	TRBJ2-5	few	TGTGCCAGCAGTCTAACCATACAGGGGGCCCAAGAGACCCAGTACTTC	CASSLTIQGAQETQYF
TRBV20-1	TRBD2	TRBJ2-3	-	TGCAGTGCTAGAGATAGGACTAGCGGGGGCACAGATACGCAGTATTTT	CSARDRTSGGTDTQYF
TRBV12-3/TRBV12-4	-	TRBJ1-1	many	TGTGCCATCACTCTTATCATGAACACTGAAGCTTTCTTT	CAITLIMNTEAFF
TRBV5-1	TRBD1	TRBJ2-1	-	TGCGCCAGCAGCTTGGCCGGGACAGGGATTGATGAGCAGTTCTTC	CASSLAGTGIDEQFF
TRBV20-1	-	TRBJ2-3	-	TGCAGTGCTATGTCTAGCGGCACAGATACGCAGTATTTT	CSAMSSGTDTQYF
TRBV3-1	-	TRBJ1-3	-	TGTGCCAGCAGCCCGAGACCCTCGAGGGGAAACACCATATATTTT	CASSPRPSRGNTIYF
TRBV9	TRBD1	TRBJ1-3	few	TGTGCCAGCAGCGGGACAGGGGGTGGAAACACCATATATTTT	CASSGTGGGNTIYF
TRBV24-1	TRBD1	TRBJ2-1	few	TGTGCCACCAGTGATCCGGGACAGGGAGTTAGGGATGAGCAGTTCTTC	CATSDPGQGVRDEQFF
TRBV11-2	TRBD1	TRBJ1-1	-	TGTGCCAGCAGCGCTGGGACAGGCGCAACGACCGTGCCTGAAGCTTTCTTT	CASSAGTGATTVPEAFF
TRBV27	TRBD2	TRBJ2-5	-	TGTGCCAGCAGTAAGCAGCTAGCGGGAGGAGGAGAGACCCAGTACTTC	CASSKQLAGGGETQYF
TRBV5-1	-	TRBJ2-1	-	TGCGCCAGCAGCTTCGAGGACAGAAACAATGAGCAGTTCTTC	CASSFEDRNNEQFF
TRBV25-1	-	TRBJ1-2	-	TGTGCCAGCAGTGAATCGGGGGCAGTTAACTATGGCTACACCTTC	CASSESGAVNYGYTF
TRBV29-1	-	TRBJ1-1	many	TGCAGCGTCAATGATGTAGGCGGTTTGAACACTGAAGCTTTCTTT	CSVNDVGGLNTEAFF
TRBV29-1	-	TRBJ2-5	few	TGCAGCGTTGAAGATCATAAGGGATTCGGTGGTTTTGAGACCCAGTACTTC	CSVEDHKGFGGFETQYF
TRBV5-5	-	TRBJ1-4	-	TGTGCCAGCAGCTTGGGCGCCAGGGCGGGTTATGAAAAACTGTTTTTT	CASSLGARAGYEKLFF
TRBV7-2	TRBD2	TRBJ2-7	-	TGTGCCAGCAGCTTAGCGGGAGCGGGAGGCCCCTACGAGCAGTACTTC	CASSLAGAGGPYEQYF
TRBV30	TRBD2	TRBJ2-1	few	TGTGCCTGGAATAGCGGGAACAATGAGCAGTTCTTC	CAWNSGNNEQFF
TRBV2	-	TRBJ2-1	-	TGTGCCAGCCTCCGAATCCCCTCCTCGGGTGTGGATGAGCAGTTCTTC	CASLRIPSSGVDEQFF
TRBV7-2	-	TRBJ1-2	many	TGTGCCAGCAGCTTAGGAATTAACTATGGCTACACCTTC	CASSLGINYGYTF
TRBV2	-	TRBJ1-4	few	TGTGCCAGCACTGGGGAGGGCTATGAAAAACTGTTTTTT	CASTGEGYEKLFF
TRBV6-1	-	TRBJ2-1	-	TGTGCCAGCAGAGAGACAGGCTACAATGAGCAGTTCTTC	CASRETGYNEQFF
TRBV20-1	-	TRBJ2-3	few	TGCAGTGCTAGTGGGTCTAGCGGCACAGATACGCAGTATTTT	CSASGSSGTDTQYF
TRBV7-2	TRBD2	TRBJ2-1	-	TGTGCCAGCGGACTAGCGGAATACAATGAGCAGTTCTTC	CASGLAEYNEQFF